This T cell receptor (beta chain) was profiled in a study of cytomegalovirus exposure and HLA in healthy donors. Study-wide findings and caveats: Clonal expansion was found to be greater in HLA-associated TCR beta chains than in equally common others in a later analysis. Later analysis identified a missense DCLRE1C variant that was linked to TCR beta V- and J-gene trimming. The study reported that TCR beta sequences accurately predicted HLA-A and HLA-B alleles in most subjects. Later, an analysis found that common viral pathogens appeared to be linked with several of the most significant clusters.

Germline CDR1 SGHTA, CDR2 FQGNSA. The CDR3 spans 16 residues. The trim removed 3 bases at V and 1 base at J, leaving 5 bases unmatched. The PCR employed 60 Vbeta primers together with 13 Jbeta primers. Produced via immunoSEQ multiplex PCR; TCRdb's table is partial and in-frame only. Here the sample spans 75,000 to 95,000 clones, less than 70% being singletons. In the case of this clone: No antigen is known for it.

Sequencing was performed on PBMCs. This TCR was recovered from a man aged 45-60 years in good health and CMV-seronegative. The chain is built from TRBV7-2 and TRBJ2-3; 9 bases line up with TRBD2. The CDR3: CASSFQAGGGTDTQYF. CDR3 coding DNA: TGTGCCAGCAGCTTCCAAGCGGGAGGTGGCACAGATACGCAGTATTTT.